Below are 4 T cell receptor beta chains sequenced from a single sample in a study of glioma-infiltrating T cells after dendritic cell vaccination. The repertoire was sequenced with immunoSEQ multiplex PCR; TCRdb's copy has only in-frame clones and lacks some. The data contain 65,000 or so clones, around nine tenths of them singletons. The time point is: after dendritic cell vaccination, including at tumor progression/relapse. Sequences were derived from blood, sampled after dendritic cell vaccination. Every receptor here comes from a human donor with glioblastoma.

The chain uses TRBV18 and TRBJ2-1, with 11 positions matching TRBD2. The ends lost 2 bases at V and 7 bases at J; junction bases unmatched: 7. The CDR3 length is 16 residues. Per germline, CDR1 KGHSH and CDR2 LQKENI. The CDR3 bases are TGTGCCAGCTCACCAGTTCTCGTAGCGGGGGGGAATGAGCAGTTCTTC. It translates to CASSPVLVAGGNEQFF.

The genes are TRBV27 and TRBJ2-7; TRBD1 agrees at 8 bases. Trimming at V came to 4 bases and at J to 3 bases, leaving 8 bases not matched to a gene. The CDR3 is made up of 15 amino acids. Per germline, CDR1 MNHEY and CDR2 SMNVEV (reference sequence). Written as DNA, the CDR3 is TGTGCCAGCAGTTCCCCGGGACAGGTGATCTACGAGCAGTACTTC. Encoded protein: CASSSPGQVIYEQYF.

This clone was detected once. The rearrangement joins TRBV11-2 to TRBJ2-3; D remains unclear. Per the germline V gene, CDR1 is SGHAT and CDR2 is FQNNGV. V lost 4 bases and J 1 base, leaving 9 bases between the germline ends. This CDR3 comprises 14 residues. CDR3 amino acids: CASSSVRGTDTQYF. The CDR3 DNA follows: TGTGCCAGCAGCTCCGTTCGGGGCACAGATACGCAGTATTTT.

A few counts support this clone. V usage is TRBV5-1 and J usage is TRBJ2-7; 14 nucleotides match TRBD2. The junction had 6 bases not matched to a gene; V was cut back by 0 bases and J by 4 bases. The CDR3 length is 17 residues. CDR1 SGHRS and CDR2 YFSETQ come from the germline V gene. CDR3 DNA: TGCGCCAGCAGCTTGGCTGGACTAGCGGGAGGAAATTACGAGCAGTACTTC. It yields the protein CASSLAGLAGGNYEQYF.